Reported below is one T cell receptor beta chain. What it recognizes is unknown. A single record per CDR3 protein comes from TCRdb applying MiXCR to the 5' RACE reads. The sample lists 45,000 to 55,000 distinct CDR3 sequences; 7.7% were seen once. The V and J ends lost 5 bases and 4 bases, in that order; junction bases with no gene match: 3. The length of the CDR3 is 15 residues. Looked up from germline, CDR1 is SEHNR and CDR2 is FQNEAQ (reference sequence). The source of the sample is a study of early T cells in non-severe SARS-CoV-2 infection. Looking at the study overall: With bulk RNA from unsorted whole blood as input, sequencing yielded unpaired chains. Study findings and constraints: VDJdb matching skewed toward anti-spike CD8 responses, missing private and CD4 specificities.

Input material: whole blood. The sequence was obtained from an adult who was a healthcare worker with PCR-confirmed SARS-CoV-2 infection or an uninfected control (not recorded which). The chain combines TRBV7-9 with TRBJ2-3; 13 bases line up with TRBD2. The CDR3 loop is CASSRGLAGSDTQYF. DNA for the CDR3: TGTGCCAGCAGCCGGGGACTAGCGGGGTCAGATACGCAGTATTTT. Drawing the rest from reference TRBV7-9 and TRBJ2-3, the complete variable domain is DTGVSQNPRHKITKRGQNVTFRCDPISEHNRLYWYRQTLGQGPEFLTYFQNEAQLEKSRLLSDRFSAERPKGSFSTLEIQRTEQGDSAMYLCASSRGLAGSDTQYFGPGTRLTVL.